The rows below give T cell receptor beta chains drawn from one sample of a study of CDR3 diversity in severe acne. TCRdb reprocessed the PCR reads via MiXCR and lists one record per CDR3 protein. The sample yields approximately 80,000 distinct CDR3 sequences, under 60% seen once. Sequencing used blood. The source is a male donor in good health, without acne. Both conserved end residues are part of each CDR3. D genes are given only for firm matches. Clone size is given for some rows only: seen once, a few or many times, or a class if the clone is expanded.

j_call v_call d_call clone_size cdr3_nt cdr3_aa
TRBJ2-1 TRBV5-6 NA many TGTGCCAGCAGCTTCCTTAACAATGAGCAGTTCTTC CASSFLNNEQFF
TRBJ2-5 TRBV10-3 TRBD1 NA TGTGCCATCAGTGACCCGGGACAGCCAAACCAGGAGACCCAGTACTTC CAISDPGQPNQETQYF
TRBJ1-5 TRBV6-5 NA once TGTGCCAGCAGTTACTCGGTGGGATTTAATCAGCCCCAGCATTTT CASSYSVGFNQPQHF
TRBJ1-6 TRBV12-3/TRBV12-4 TRBD1 NA TGTGCCAGCAGCGAAGGACAGGGTATGGGCAATTCACCCCTCCACTTT CASSEGQGMGNSPLHF
TRBJ2-3 TRBV20-1 NA NA TGCAGTGCTAGGGTCGACCGGGAGTTTTTCACAGATACGCAGTATTTT CSARVDREFFTDTQYF
TRBJ2-1 TRBV7-7 TRBD2 NA TGTGCCAGCTTCGACACCCCCATGACTAGCGGGGCAGACAATGAGCAGTTCTTC CASFDTPMTSGADNEQFF
TRBJ1-5 TRBV12-3/TRBV12-4 NA NA TGTGCCAGCAGTTTGGTAAGGGATCAGCCCCAGCATTTT CASSLVRDQPQHF
TRBJ2-3 TRBV20-1 NA NA TGCAGTGCTAGAGTACAGGGGAGGGATACGCAGTATTTT CSARVQGRDTQYF
TRBJ1-1 TRBV19 NA many TGTGCCAGTAGTCCGGACTGGGGGCTCCGTATGAACACTGAAGCTTTCTTT CASSPDWGLRMNTEAFF
TRBJ1-1 TRBV9 NA many TGTGCCAGCAGCCCGGTATGGGCGAACACTGAAGCTTTCTTT CASSPVWANTEAFF
TRBJ2-7 TRBV6-5 NA once TGTGCCAGCAGTCCGCAGGGGGGAAGGAACGAGCAGTACTTC CASSPQGGRNEQYF
TRBJ2-7 TRBV20-1 TRBD2 NA TGCAGTGCTAGACCCAATAGCGGGAGGACCAGCGAGCAGTACTTC CSARPNSGRTSEQYF
TRBJ2-7 TRBV11-2 NA NA TGTGCCAGCAGCTTAGATGTCAACTACGAGCAGTACTTC CASSLDVNYEQYF
TRBJ1-1 TRBV7-6 TRBD1 NA TGTGCCAGCAGTAACAGGGGGCTGGCTTTCTTT CASSNRGLAFF
TRBJ2-2 TRBV7-3 TRBD2 many TGTGCCAGCAGCTTAGCGGGAGCGGAGACCATGGGGGAGCTGTTTTTT CASSLAGAETMGELFF
TRBJ2-3 TRBV7-2 TRBD2 medium-sized TGTGCCAGCAGCTATCCCGGGACTAGCGGGACGTTAGGCACAGATACGCAGTATTTT CASSYPGTSGTLGTDTQYF
TRBJ2-5 TRBV9 TRBD1 few TGTGCCAGCAGCCAACAGGGGATGGGGGAGACCCAGTACTTC CASSQQGMGETQYF
TRBJ1-6 TRBV12-3/TRBV12-4 NA NA TGTGCCAGCAGCTATGGAAAGACAGTACAGCCCCTCCACTTT CASSYGKTVQPLHF
TRBJ2-3 TRBV2 NA many TGTGCCAGCATAATGGAGGCTAGCACAGATACGCAGTATTTT CASIMEASTDTQYF
TRBJ1-1 TRBV25-1 TRBD1 many TGTGCCAGCAGGGACAGGGTGAACACTGAAGCTTTCTTT CASRDRVNTEAFF
TRBJ1-1 TRBV19 TRBD1 few TGTGCCAGTAAGCCAGACAGGGGTCTGAACACTGAAGCTTTCTTT CASKPDRGLNTEAFF
TRBJ1-2 TRBV12-2 NA NA TGTGCAAGTCTTAACGAGGTGTTTCTCGATGGCTACACCTTC CASLNEVFLDGYTF
TRBJ1-5 TRBV19 NA NA TGTGCCAGTAGTGTAACAGGGAAGATTCAGCCCCAGCATTTT CASSVTGKIQPQHF
TRBJ2-7 TRBV11-2 NA NA TGTGCCAGCAGCTTAGACGGGGGTGCACCTCCGTGCTCCTACGAGCAGTACTTC CASSLDGGAPPCSYEQYF
TRBJ1-2 TRBV4-1 TRBD1 NA TGCGCCAGCAGCCAACCGACAGGGCCGCGTTCTGGCTACACCTTC CASSQPTGPRSGYTF
TRBJ1-2 TRBV3-1 NA NA TGTGCCAGCAGCCAAGATAGTTTGGGGGGCGCGTATAGCTCCAACTATGGCTACACCTTC CASSQDSLGGAYSSNYGYTF
TRBJ1-1 TRBV7-6 NA few TGTGCCAGCAGCTTAGCCATGAACACTGAAGCTTTCTTT CASSLAMNTEAFF
TRBJ2-5 TRBV7-3 TRBD2 NA TGTGCCAGCAGCTCCGGACTAGCGGGAATAGAGACCCAGTACTTC CASSSGLAGIETQYF
TRBJ2-1 TRBV24-1 NA NA TGTGCCACCAGTGATTTGGGAGTAATGGCCGATGAGCAGTTCTTC CATSDLGVMADEQFF
TRBJ1-2 TRBV19 TRBD1 NA TGTGCCAGCGCCGGCAGGGGGAACTATGGCTACACCTTC CASAGRGNYGYTF
TRBJ2-3 TRBV7-2 TRBD2 NA TGTGCCAGCAGCCCATTAGCGGGGGGGCTGGCGTATTTT CASSPLAGGLAYF
TRBJ1-6 TRBV20-1 NA NA TGCAATGCTGGGGGGACTAATAACTCACCCCTCCACTTT CNAGGTNNSPLHF
TRBJ2-2 TRBV6-5 TRBD2 many TGTGCCAGCAGTTTATACCGGACTAGCTCCACCGGGGAGCTGTTTTTT CASSLYRTSSTGELFF
TRBJ1-1 TRBV6-1 NA few TGTGCCAGCAGACTAGGACAGTTGAACACTGAAGCTTTCTTT CASRLGQLNTEAFF
TRBJ2-5 TRBV19 TRBD1 NA TGTGCCAGTAGCGGACAGGGCCAAGAGACCCAGTACTTC CASSGQGQETQYF
TRBJ1-2 TRBV6-1 NA many TGTGCCAGCAGTGAATGGGGCGAAGATGGCTACACCTTC CASSEWGEDGYTF
TRBJ1-2 TRBV20-1 TRBD1 once TGCAGTGCAAGACAGGGGGCAAATGGCTACACCTTC CSARQGANGYTF
TRBJ2-5 TRBV24-1 NA NA TGTGCCACCAGTGACCCGGACGGGTGGGAGACCCAGTACTTC CATSDPDGWETQYF
TRBJ1-2 TRBV9 NA NA TGTGCCAGCAGCGTATCACCGGGTATCTATGGCTACACCTTC CASSVSPGIYGYTF
TRBJ2-7 TRBV24-1 TRBD1 NA TGTGCCGCAGGGACAGCCTACGAGCAGTACTTC CAAGTAYEQYF